The rows below give T cell receptor beta chains drawn from one sample of a study of lymphopenia after photon versus proton radiotherapy. Clones were read by immunoSEQ multiplex PCR, and TCRdb kept only the in-frame ones, dropping some. The table lists 150,000 to 200,000 clones, approximately 90% of them singletons. The sequencing used peripheral blood, collected from a patient treated with photon-based radiotherapy. These receptors all stem from a man aged 50 to 60 with gastric cancer. CDR3s include the opening cysteine and the closing phenylalanine or tryptophan. Each record gives: J gene, clone size, V gene, D gene, CDR3 DNA, CDR3 protein. A D gene is named only where the DNA matches it firmly. Size is omitted from some rows. Given values are once, few, many or a class for expanded clones.

J: TRBJ2-7; size: .; V: TRBV28; D: .; DNA: TGTGCCAGCAGTTACGCCCGGTACGAGCAGTACTTC; CDR3: CASSYARYEQYF
J: TRBJ2-3; size: .; V: TRBV5-1; D: .; DNA: TGCGCCAGCAGCTTTGGCCCTAGCACAGATACGCAGTATTTT; CDR3: CASSFGPSTDTQYF
J: TRBJ2-3; size: .; V: TRBV5-1; D: .; DNA: TGCGCCAGCAGCTTCTATCCCTTAGGCACAGATACGCAGTATTTT; CDR3: CASSFYPLGTDTQYF
J: TRBJ1-1; size: .; V: TRBV5-1; D: .; DNA: TGCGCCAGCAGCTTGGGGGAAATGCCTGAAGCTTTCTTT; CDR3: CASSLGEMPEAFF
J: TRBJ1-4; size: .; V: TRBV15; D: .; DNA: TGTGCCACCAGCAGTAGGGAAAAACTGTTTTTT; CDR3: CATSSREKLFF
J: TRBJ1-2; size: .; V: TRBV30; D: .; DNA: TGTGCTGTCGAGGGGAGATCTAACTATGGCTACACCTTC; CDR3: CAVEGRSNYGYTF
J: TRBJ2-2; size: .; V: TRBV7-2; D: .; DNA: TGTGCCAGCAGCTTCCCCGCGACCGGGGAGCTGTTTTTT; CDR3: CASSFPATGELFF
J: TRBJ2-7; size: few; V: TRBV4-1; D: .; DNA: TGCGCCAGCAGCCAAGGGGGACTTACTTACCGCGAGCAGTACTTC; CDR3: CASSQGGLTYREQYF
J: TRBJ2-7; size: .; V: TRBV6-5; D: TRBD2; DNA: TGTGCCAGCAGTTACCTGGGACTAGCGGACGAGCAGTACTTC; CDR3: CASSYLGLADEQYF
J: TRBJ2-7; size: .; V: TRBV12-1; D: .; DNA: TGTGCCAGCAGCTTCACATTGCCGGGACAGGCCTCCTACGAGCAGTACTTC; CDR3: CASSFTLPGQASYEQYF
J: TRBJ1-3; size: .; V: TRBV9; D: .; DNA: TGTGCCAGCAGCGTAGGGACAGCTGGAAACACCATATATTTT; CDR3: CASSVGTAGNTIYF
J: TRBJ1-5; size: .; V: TRBV5-5; D: TRBD1; DNA: TGTGCCAGCAGCCGGGGACAGGGCGGAAATCAGCCCCAGCATTTT; CDR3: CASSRGQGGNQPQHF
J: TRBJ2-3; size: few; V: TRBV9; D: TRBD2; DNA: TGTGCCAGCAGCAGGTGGACTAGCGGGAGGGCGCTAGCAGATACGCAGTATTTT; CDR3: CASSRWTSGRALADTQYF